The sequence of this TCR beta chain was determined in a study of human T cells and chemical hapten exposure. Individual cDNA molecules (in the library) carried attached unique molecular identifiers. From the RACE reads, TCRdb called clonotypes with MiXCR, one entry per CDR3 protein. In the table there are some 110,000 distinct CDR3 sequences, around 10% of which are singletons. Study results and limitations: Counts of TCRs expanded at PT1 correlated positively with patch test score. Among TCRs, those above 1 in 1000 frequency were unaffected by DPC sensitization.

This clonotype has more than one count but fewer than ten. What it recognizes is unknown. This CDR3 is 16 amino acids long. V shed 0 bases and J shed 1 base, with 13 bases lying between them. Per the germline V gene, CDR1 is SGHRS and CDR2 is YFSETQ. Time point here: patch test 3, about 24 weeks after DPC sensitization. Documented treatment: therapeutic diphenylcyclopropenone sensitization with weekly scalp DPC. The receptor's source is a woman in her 50s with alopecia areata. Some clones in this sample may be carry-over from other donors' samples. The gene calls are TRBV5-1 and TRBJ1-2, with D perhaps matching TRBD1 (5 bases). The sample was whole blood, taken in connection with sensitization to the hapten diphenylcyclopropenone (DPC). The CDR3 sequence is CASSLGELQDNYGYTF. CDR3 nucleotides: TGCGCCAGCAGCTTGGGGGAACTACAGGATAACTATGGCTACACCTTC.